These 17 T cell receptor beta chains were sequenced from one sample in a study of T-cell memory formation after mild COVID-19. TCRdb redid the calling of the 5' RACE reads with MiXCR, one entry per CDR3 protein. Here the sample spans 300,000 to 350,000 distinct CDR3 sequences, roughly an eighth being singletons. Sequencing was done on a sample of PBMCs or a T cell subset sorted from them (not recorded which). These receptors came from a man between 18 and 35 years old who had mild COVID-19 (a few samples of this study predate the infection). Cell type and time point are not known.

This clonotype was found a few times. The rearrangement uses TRBV4-1 and TRBJ2-7; no clear D. This CDR3 is built from 15 residues. Germline V gene sequence: CDR1 MGHRA, CDR2 YSYEKL. Trimming removed 4 bases from V and 3 bases from J, with 16 bases in between. CDR3 nucleotide sequence: TGCGCCAGCAGCCTCTCAAAGGACGGCCACTACGAGCAGTACGTC. Protein: CASSLSKDGHYEQYV.

This chain links TRBV11-2 with TRBJ2-5; D may correspond to TRBD1 or TRBD2 (5 bases each). The CDR3 sequence is 15 residues long. Trimming pared 4 bases from V and 4 bases from J, leaving 16 bases between. Germline CDR1 SGHAT, CDR2 FQNNGV. CDR3 sequence (DNA): TGTGCCAGCAGCTCGGGACGGCCTGAAGGAGAGACCCAGTACTTC. It encodes CASSSGRPEGETQYF.

This clonotype was found many times. The genes are TRBV20-1 and TRBJ1-1, with no clear D. Between the trimmed V and J ends, which lost 3 bases and 3 bases, there was a span of 8 bases. Germline V gives CDR1 DFQATT, CDR2 SNEGSKA (reference sequence). This CDR3 contains 12 residues. CDR3 loop: CSASLRDTEAFF. In nucleotides, the CDR3 is TGCAGTGCTAGTCTGCGAGACACTGAAGCTTTCTTT.

This clonotype was counted between two and nine times. The chain couples TRBV5-4 to TRBJ2-1; D unclear. V was clipped by 7 bases and J by 9 bases, with 2 bases between them. The CDR3 is 8 residues long. Germline V CDR1 and CDR2: SGHNT, YYREEE (reference sequence). The CDR3 DNA reads TGTGCCAGCGGTGAGCAGTTCTTC. Translation: CASGEQFF.

The V gene is TRBV7-6, the J gene TRBJ2-3; D is possibly TRBD1 (6 bases). Per germline, CDR1 SGHVS and CDR2 FNYEAQ. This CDR3 is 16 amino acids long. Trimming took off 5 bases at V and 1 base at J, with 16 bases between the two ends. Written as DNA, the CDR3 is TGTGCCAGCAGCGTTAGGGGGTATTTGGGCACAGATACGCAGTATTTT. Translating it yields CASSVRGYLGTDTQYF.

The sample holds a few counts of this clonotype. The V call is TRBV29-1, the J call TRBJ2-7, with 12 positions matching TRBD2. Germline V CDR1 and CDR2: SQVTM, ANQGSEA. The trim removed 4 bases at V and 2 bases at J, leaving 3 bases unmatched. The CDR3 has 14 residues. The CDR3 region is CSVVRTSGAYEQYF. DNA of the CDR3: TGCAGCGTTGTGAGGACTAGCGGGGCCTACGAGCAGTACTTC.

The chain combines TRBV5-1 with TRBJ1-1, with D unclear. The V and J ends lost 5 bases and 0 bases respectively, with 17 bases between them. This CDR3 is 16 amino acids long. The V gene's germline CDR1 is SGHRS and CDR2 YFSETQ. CDR3 protein: CASSQVGGGLNTEAFF. CDR3 nucleotides: TGCGCCAGCAGTCAAGTTGGCGGAGGTCTGAACACTGAAGCTTTCTTT.

This clonotype was observed a few times. The CDR3 loop is CAITDTKSSTDTQYF. For the CDR3, the DNA is TGTGCCATCACGGACACAAAATCTAGCACAGATACGCAGTATTTT. V and J are TRBV10-3 and TRBJ2-3; TRBD1 is a possible D gene (5 bases). V lost 7 bases and J 0 bases, leaving 14 bases between the germline ends. Germline CDR1 reads ENHRY; CDR2 reads SYGVKD. This CDR3 comprises 15 residues.

This clonotype turned up a few times. V and J are TRBV20-1 and TRBJ2-7, with a possible D match to TRBD2 (5 bases). This CDR3 is built from 16 residues. The germline CDR1 and CDR2 sequences are DFQATT and SNEGSKA (reference sequence). V lost 1 base and J 0 bases, leaving 16 bases between the germline ends. The CDR3 here is CSARALRSGLSYEQYF. The CDR3 nucleotides are TGCAGTGCTAGAGCCCTTCGGAGCGGCCTCTCCTACGAGCAGTACTTC.

This clonotype has a handful of counts. J is TRBJ1-1 and V is TRBV5-1; the D gene is possibly TRBD1 (6 bases). The CDR3 extends over 15 amino acids. V lost 2 bases and J lost 0, with 11 bases in between. CDR1 is SGHRS and CDR2 is YFSETQ in the germline V gene. CDR3 bases: TGCGCCAGCAGCTTACAGGGAGCTCTGAACACTGAAGCTTTCTTT. This sequence encodes CASSLQGALNTEAFF. The whole variable domain, remainder taken from reference TRBV5-1 and TRBJ1-1, is KAGVTQTPRYLIKTRGQQVTLSCSPISGHRSVSWYQQTPGQGLQFLFEYFSETQRNKGNFPGRFSGRQFSNSRSEMNVSTLELGDSALYLCASSLQGALNTEAFFGQGTRLTVV.

The chain is built from TRBV28 and TRBJ2-3; D not resolved. Trimming pared 8 bases from V and 0 bases from J, leaving 6 bases between. In germline, CDR1 is MDHEN, CDR2 SYDVKM. CDR3 length equals 12 residues. The DNA for the CDR3 is TGTGCCAGCGCTGGGAGCACAGATACGCAGTATTTT. Protein sequence: CASAGSTDTQYF.

Only a few counts were recorded for this clonotype. CDR3 residues: CASSLELGSTQYF. The CDR3 DNA reads as TGCGCCAGCAGCTTGGAACTGGGGTCGACCCAGTACTTC. The chain recombines TRBV5-1 with TRBJ2-5; D unresolved. Deletions cut 0 bases from V and 7 bases from J, with 10 bases between. The CDR3 covers 13 residues. CDR1 is SGHRS and CDR2 is YFSETQ in the germline V gene. The variable domain in full, completed from reference TRBV5-1 and TRBJ2-5, reads KAGVTQTPRYLIKTRGQQVTLSCSPISGHRSVSWYQQTPGQGLQFLFEYFSETQRNKGNFPGRFSGRQFSNSRSEMNVSTLELGDSALYLCASSLELGSTQYFGPGTRLLVL.

This clonotype was recorded many times. The chain recombines TRBV4-1 with TRBJ2-1, with 10 bases identical to TRBD2. This CDR3 region has 19 residues. Germline CDR1 reads MGHRA; CDR2 reads YSYEKL. After removal of 1 base from V and 1 base from J, the junction contained 10 bases not matched to a gene. The CDR3 reads CASSQVGLAGAWSYNEQFF. In DNA form, the CDR3 reads TGCGCCAGCAGCCAAGTGGGCCTAGCGGGGGCTTGGTCCTACAATGAGCAGTTCTTC.

As to this clonotype: A read error is likely, as this CDR3 ends without the conserved phenylalanine or tryptophan. The rearrangement joins TRBV6-5 to TRBJ2-3; the match to TRBD2 covers 9 bases. After removal of 4 bases from V and 4 bases from J, the junction contained 6 bases not matched to a gene. The CDR3 runs 15 residues. Germline assignment: CDR1 MNHEY and CDR2 SVGAGI. The CDR3: CASSSSSGEADTQYS. CDR3 bases: TGTGCCAGCAGTTCCTCTAGCGGGGAGGCAGATACGCAGTATTCT.

The chain joins TRBV29-1 to TRBJ1-1; D is unclear. CDR1 and CDR2 (germline): SQVTM, ANQGSEA. V lost 0 bases and J 3 bases, leaving 5 bases between the germline ends. The CDR3 is 12 amino acids. The CDR3 loop is CSVEDRDTEAFF. CDR3 nucleotides: TGCAGCGTTGAAGATAGGGACACTGAAGCTTTCTTT.

This clonotype turned up a few times. The V and J genes are TRBV5-1 and TRBJ1-2; 8 bases map to TRBD1. Trimming removed 0 bases from V and 7 bases from J; junction bases left unmatched: 8. This CDR3 comprises 15 residues. Germline V lookup: CDR1 SGHRS, CDR2 YFSETQ. The CDR3 DNA is TGCGCCAGCAGCTTGGCAGTAATGGACAGGGCTGGCTACACCTTC. Its translation: CASSLAVMDRAGYTF.

This chain links TRBV6-2 or TRBV6-3 with TRBJ1-5; D gene ambiguous. V gave up 2 bases and J gave up 0 bases, with 5 bases separating them. Looked up from germline, CDR1 is MNHEY and CDR2 is SVGEGT. This CDR3 spans 14 amino acids. This CDR3 is CASSYGFSNQPQHF. CDR3 in DNA: TGTGCCAGCAGTTACGGCTTTAGCAATCAGCCCCAGCATTTT.